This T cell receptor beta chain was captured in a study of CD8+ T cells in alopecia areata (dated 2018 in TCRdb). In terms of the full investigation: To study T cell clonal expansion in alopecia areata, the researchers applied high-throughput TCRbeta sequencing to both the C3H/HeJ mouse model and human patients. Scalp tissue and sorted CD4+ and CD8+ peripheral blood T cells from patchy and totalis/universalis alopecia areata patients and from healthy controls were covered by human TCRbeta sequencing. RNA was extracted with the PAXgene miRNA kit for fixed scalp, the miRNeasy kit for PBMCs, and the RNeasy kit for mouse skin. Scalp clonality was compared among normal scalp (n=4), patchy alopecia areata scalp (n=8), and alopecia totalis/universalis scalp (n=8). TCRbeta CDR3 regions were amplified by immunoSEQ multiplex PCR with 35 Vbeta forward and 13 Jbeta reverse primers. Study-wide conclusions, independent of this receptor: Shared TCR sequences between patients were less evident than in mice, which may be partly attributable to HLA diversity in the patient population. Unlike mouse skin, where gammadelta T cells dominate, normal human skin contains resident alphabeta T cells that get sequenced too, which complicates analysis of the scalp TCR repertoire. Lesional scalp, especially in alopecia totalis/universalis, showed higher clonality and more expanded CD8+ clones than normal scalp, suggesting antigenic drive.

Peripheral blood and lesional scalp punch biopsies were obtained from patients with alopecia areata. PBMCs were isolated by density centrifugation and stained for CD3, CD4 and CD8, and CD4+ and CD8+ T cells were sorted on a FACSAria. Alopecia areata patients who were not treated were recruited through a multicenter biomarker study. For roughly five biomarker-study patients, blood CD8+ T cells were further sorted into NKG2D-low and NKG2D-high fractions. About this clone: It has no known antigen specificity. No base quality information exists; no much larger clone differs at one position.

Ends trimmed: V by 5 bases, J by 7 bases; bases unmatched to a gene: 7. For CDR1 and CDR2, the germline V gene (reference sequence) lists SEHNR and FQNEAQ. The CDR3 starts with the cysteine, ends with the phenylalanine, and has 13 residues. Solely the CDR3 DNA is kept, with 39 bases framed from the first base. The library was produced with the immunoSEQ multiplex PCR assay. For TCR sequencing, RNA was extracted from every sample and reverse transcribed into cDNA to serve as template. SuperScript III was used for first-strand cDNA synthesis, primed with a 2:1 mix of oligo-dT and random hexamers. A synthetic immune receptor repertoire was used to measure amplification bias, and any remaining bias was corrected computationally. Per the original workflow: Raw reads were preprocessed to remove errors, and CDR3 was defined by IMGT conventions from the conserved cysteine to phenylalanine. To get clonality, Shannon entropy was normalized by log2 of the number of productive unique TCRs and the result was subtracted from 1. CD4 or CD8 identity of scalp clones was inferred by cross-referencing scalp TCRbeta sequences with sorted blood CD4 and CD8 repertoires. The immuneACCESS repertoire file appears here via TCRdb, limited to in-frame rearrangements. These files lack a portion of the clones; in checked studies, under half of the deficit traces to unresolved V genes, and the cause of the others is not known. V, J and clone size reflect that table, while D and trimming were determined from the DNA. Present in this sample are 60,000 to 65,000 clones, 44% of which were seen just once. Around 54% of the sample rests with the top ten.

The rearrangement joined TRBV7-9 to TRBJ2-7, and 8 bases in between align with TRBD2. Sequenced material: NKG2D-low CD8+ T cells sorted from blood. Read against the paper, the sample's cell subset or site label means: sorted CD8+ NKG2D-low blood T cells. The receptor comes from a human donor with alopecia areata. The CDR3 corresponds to CASSPVAGWEQYF. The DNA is TGTGCCAGCAGCCCTGTAGCGGGGTGGGAGCAGTACTTC.